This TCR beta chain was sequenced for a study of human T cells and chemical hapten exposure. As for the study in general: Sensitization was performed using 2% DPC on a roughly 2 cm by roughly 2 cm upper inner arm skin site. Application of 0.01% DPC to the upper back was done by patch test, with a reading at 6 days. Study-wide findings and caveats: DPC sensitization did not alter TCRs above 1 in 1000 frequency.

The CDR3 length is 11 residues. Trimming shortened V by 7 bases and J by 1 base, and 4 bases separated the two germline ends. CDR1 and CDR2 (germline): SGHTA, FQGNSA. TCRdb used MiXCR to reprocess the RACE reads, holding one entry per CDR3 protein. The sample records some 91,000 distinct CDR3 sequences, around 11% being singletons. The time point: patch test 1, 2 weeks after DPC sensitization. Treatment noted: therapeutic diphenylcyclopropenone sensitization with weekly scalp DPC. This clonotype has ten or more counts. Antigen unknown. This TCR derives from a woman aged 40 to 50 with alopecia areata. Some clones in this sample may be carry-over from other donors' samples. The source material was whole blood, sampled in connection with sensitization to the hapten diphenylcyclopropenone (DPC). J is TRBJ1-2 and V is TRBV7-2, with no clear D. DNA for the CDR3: TGTGCCAGCACCCTTAACTATGGCTACACCTTC. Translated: CASTLNYGYTF.